The 24 T cell receptor beta chains presented below share a single source sample, sequenced in a study of response to subunit inactivated influenza vaccine. TCRdb passed the RT-PCR reads through MiXCR, listing each CDR3 protein once. Of some 570,000 distinct CDR3 sequences listed, 11% are singletons. These data are also associated with another study on T cells expressing NK-cell markers. That work states: Synthesis of TCR beta cDNA relied on 5'RACE template switching carrying UMIs.

Source: PBMCs from blood, taken on the day of vaccination. Receptor source: a man aged 50 or older who received an inactivated influenza vaccine.

The chain recombines TRBV3-1 with TRBJ2-7, with 7 bases that match TRBD1. CDR1 is LGHDT and CDR2 is YNNKEL in the germline V gene (reference sequence). V lost 4 bases, J lost 2 bases, and 8 bases stayed unmatched. The CDR3 covers 15 residues. The CDR3 loop is CASSPLGTVTYEQYF. CDR3 bases: TGTGCCAGCAGCCCGCTCGGGACAGTCACCTACGAGCAGTACTTC.

V gene TRBV5-6 combines with J gene TRBJ2-3; 11 nucleotides line up with TRBD2. Trimming took 0 bases from V and 6 from J; bases not matched to a gene: 6. CDR1 SGHDT and CDR2 YYEEEE come from the germline V gene. There are 16 residues in the CDR3. DNA for the CDR3: TGTGCCAGCAGCTTGGAACTAGCGGGGGCCGGGGATACGCAGTATTTT. Protein product: CASSLELAGAGDTQYF.

This clonotype was counted only a few times. V usage is TRBV11-2 and J usage is TRBJ1-1; possibly TRBD1 for D (5 bases). The CDR3 is made up of 14 amino acids. The V and J ends lost 3 bases and 4 bases respectively, with 12 bases between them. Germline V gene data show CDR1 as SGHAT and CDR2 as FQNNGV. Here the CDR3 reads CASSFRVGGTEAFF. The CDR3 DNA follows: TGTGCCAGCAGCTTCAGGGTAGGCGGCACTGAAGCTTTCTTT.

This clonotype was observed a few times. V gene TRBV18 combines with J gene TRBJ1-6; 9 nucleotides align to TRBD1. From germline, CDR1 is KGHSH and CDR2 LQKENI. The CDR3 totals 16 residues. The V segment lost 5 bases and the J segment 6 bases; nucleotides outside the gene matches: 8. CDR3 nucleotide sequence: TGTGCCAGCTCAATCGCACAGGGGGCCTCTAATTCACCCCTCCACTTT. Translated: CASSIAQGASNSPLHF.

In this sample, this clonotype turned up a few times. J is TRBJ2-2 and V is TRBV12-3 or TRBV12-4; a possible D gene is TRBD1 (5 bases). CDR3 length: 16 amino acids. V was pared by 5 bases and J by 4 bases, with 17 bases between. The CDR3 DNA follows: TGTGCCAGCAGTCTTACAGGCAACGAAGGCACCGGGGAGCTGTTTTTT. This encodes CASSLTGNEGTGELFF.

This clonotype was found many times. This chain joins TRBV3-1 and TRBJ2-7; D may be TRBD1 (6 bases). CDR1 is LGHDT and CDR2 is YNNKEL in the germline V gene (reference sequence). The germline V and J ends were trimmed by 1 base and 4 bases, with 14 bases remaining between them. The CDR3 extends over 15 amino acids. The DNA of the CDR3 is TGTGCCAGCAGCCAAGGAACTGGGGGCATGTACGAGCAGTACTTC. Translated: CASSQGTGGMYEQYF.

This clonotype was counted only a few times. V usage is TRBV12-3 or TRBV12-4 and J usage is TRBJ2-5; 7 bases are shared with TRBD2. V dropped 5 bases and J dropped 4; count of bases not matched to a gene: 4. The CDR3 spans 13 residues. The chain's CDR3 is CASSPGLIETQYF. CDR3 DNA sequence: TGTGCCAGCAGTCCGGGACTAATAGAGACCCAGTACTTC.

This clonotype was found a few times. The gene calls are TRBV3-1 and TRBJ2-7; D is unclear. Germline CDR1 LGHDT, CDR2 YNNKEL (reference sequence). V was clipped by 4 bases and J by 0 bases, with 4 bases between them. The CDR3 is 12 residues long. In DNA form, the CDR3 reads TGTGCCAGCAGCCGACACTCCTACGAGCAGTACTTC. The encoded protein is CASSRHSYEQYF.

CDR3 sequence: CSASPGQGKEGYTF. The CDR3 bases are TGCAGCGCCTCCCCGGGACAGGGGAAGGAAGGCTACACCTTC. The chain couples TRBV29-1 to TRBJ1-2; 10 bases match TRBD1. Germline V gene sequence: CDR1 SQVTM, CDR2 ANQGSEA. CDR3 length: 14 residues. Unmatched junction bases numbered 13, after V lost 7 bases and J lost 8 bases.

V and J are TRBV18 and TRBJ2-5; no clear D. CDR1 is KGHSH, CDR2 LQKENI, per germline. The CDR3 runs to 14 residues. Trimming removed 0 bases from V and 5 bases from J, with 10 bases in between. For the CDR3, the DNA is TGTGCCAGCTCACCACCGATACAGAGGGAGACCCAGTACTTC. It is translated as CASSPPIQRETQYF.

The V gene is TRBV20-1, the J gene TRBJ2-7, with TRBD2 matching over 7 bases. Germline CDR1 DFQATT, CDR2 SNEGSKA (reference sequence). The CDR3 runs to 13 residues. V dropped 6 bases and J dropped 4; count of bases not matched to a gene: 9. The CDR3 region has the DNA TGCAGTGCCATCAACAGGCGGGGGTACGAGCAGTACTTC. This encodes CSAINRRGYEQYF.

This clonotype was seen a handful of times. The chain has TRBV4-3 and TRBJ2-7, with 7 bases that match TRBD2. The ends lost 0 bases at V and 3 bases at J; junction bases unmatched: 8. This CDR3 region has 16 residues. The germline V gene has CDR1 LGHNA and CDR2 YSLEER. Here the CDR3 DNA reads TGCGCCAGCAGCCAAGATTTGAGCGGGGTCCTCTACGAGCAGTACTTC. Its translation: CASSQDLSGVLYEQYF.

This clonotype has a handful of counts. This sequence joins TRBV29-1 and TRBJ2-1; 7 bases match TRBD2. The CDR3 totals 13 residues. Germline V lookup: CDR1 SQVTM, CDR2 ANQGSEA. The junction had 8 bases not matched to a gene; V was cut back by 7 bases and J by 5 bases. CDR3 nucleotide sequence: TGCAGCGCGGCGCCCGGACTAGACAATGAGCAGTTCTTC. Protein: CSAAPGLDNEQFF.

There are a few counts of this clonotype. The rearrangement links TRBV3-1 to TRBJ2-2; D is undetermined. Per germline, CDR1 LGHDT and CDR2 YNNKEL (reference sequence). The CDR3 extends over 13 amino acids. The germline V and J ends were trimmed by 1 base and 7 bases, with 7 bases remaining between them. This chain's CDR3 is CASSQVAIGELFF. The CDR3 nucleotides read TGTGCCAGCAGCCAAGTAGCAATCGGGGAGCTGTTTTTT. Full variable domain (outside the CDR3, taken from reference TRBV3-1 and TRBJ2-2): DTAVSQTPKYLVTQMGNDKSIKCEQNLGHDTMYWYKQDSKKFLKIMFSYNNKELIINETVPNRFSPKSPDKAHLNLHINSLELGDSAVYFCASSQVAIGELFFGEGSRLTVL.

The chain uses TRBV11-2 and TRBJ2-7, with D maybe TRBD1 (6 bases). The CDR3 totals 15 residues. Trimming stripped 2 bases from V and 6 bases from J, with 17 bases between. Germline-derived CDR1 and CDR2 are SGHAT and FQNNGV. CDR3 sequence: CASSLTGQGTSEQYF. The CDR3 region has the DNA TGTGCCAGCAGCTTAACCGGGCAGGGGACAAGCGAGCAGTACTTC.

In its sample, this clonotype was seen many times. This rearrangement joins TRBV5-1 to TRBJ2-4; D ambiguous. Germline CDR1 is SGHRS and CDR2 is YFSETQ. This CDR3 region has 14 residues. V was shortened by 2 bases and J by 1 base, with 7 bases between the two germline ends. The CDR3 reads CASSFTDAKNIQYF. The CDR3 DNA reads TGCGCCAGCAGCTTCACCGATGCCAAAAACATTCAGTACTTC.

A few counts support this clonotype. The genes are TRBV7-2 and TRBJ2-2, with 12 bases that match TRBD2. The CDR3 runs to 15 residues. The ends lost 6 bases at V and 4 bases at J; junction bases unmatched: 3. CDR1 SGHTA and CDR2 FQGNSA come from the germline V gene. In DNA form, the CDR3 reads TGTGCCAGCAGACTAGCGGGGGGATCCACCGGGGAGCTGTTTTTT. Its protein is CASRLAGGSTGELFF.

The chain carries TRBV7-2 and TRBJ2-7; D might be TRBD2 (5 bases). Germline CDR1 is SGHTA and CDR2 is FQGNSA. This CDR3 comprises 16 residues. V was pared by 3 bases and J by 0 bases, with 15 bases between. DNA for the CDR3: TGTGCCAGCAGCTTTAACTTGTGGGAGAGCTCCTACGAGCAGTACTTC. Encoded protein: CASSFNLWESSYEQYF.

This clonotype was detected a few times. The rearrangement joins TRBV19 to TRBJ1-6, with D uncertain. The germline V gene has CDR1 LNHDA and CDR2 SQIVND (reference sequence). V lost 3 bases, J lost 8 bases, and 11 bases lay in between. The CDR3 covers 14 residues. CDR3 sequence: CASSIVGGDSPLHF. CDR3 DNA: TGTGCCAGTAGTATTGTGGGAGGCGATTCACCCCTCCACTTT.

V and J are TRBV4-1 and TRBJ1-5; D unresolved. The CDR3 spans 16 residues. Germline V gives CDR1 MGHRA, CDR2 YSYEKL. The germline V and J ends were trimmed by 0 bases and 1 base, with 10 bases remaining between them. The CDR3 spells CASSQDIGRSNQPQHF. In DNA, the CDR3 is TGCGCCAGCAGCCAAGATATAGGACGGAGCAATCAGCCCCAGCATTTT.

This clonotype occurred a few times. V usage is TRBV5-1 and J usage is TRBJ2-7, with TRBD2 matching 8 bases. Losses at the gene ends were 4 bases for V and 0 bases for J; bases not matched to a gene: 9. Germline assignment: CDR1 SGHRS and CDR2 YFSETQ. This CDR3 is 16 amino acids long. The CDR3 DNA is TGCGCCAGCAGCCCCGGACTAGCCGCGAGCTCCTACGAGCAGTACTTC. Protein product: CASSPGLAASSYEQYF.

This clonotype was recorded a few times. V gene TRBV7-2 combines with J gene TRBJ2-7; the match to TRBD1 covers 8 bases. The CDR3 totals 13 residues. With V trimmed by 5 bases and J by 7 bases, 7 bases remained unmatched. CDR1 and CDR2 from the germline V gene are SGHTA and FQGNSA. This CDR3 reads CASSLGQGEEQYF. The DNA for the CDR3 is TGTGCCAGCAGCCTTGGACAGGGTGAAGAGCAGTACTTC. Together with reference TRBV7-2 and TRBJ2-7, the CDR3 gives the full variable domain: GAGVSQSPSNKVTEKGKDVELRCDPISGHTALYWYRQSLGQGLEFLIYFQGNSAPDKSGLPSDRFSAERTGGSVSTLTIQRTQQEDSAVYLCASSLGQGEEQYFGPGTRLTVT.

This clonotype was counted a few times. The chain combines TRBV10-3 with TRBJ2-7; 8 bases align to TRBD1. The germline V gene has CDR1 ENHRY and CDR2 SYGVKD. Unmatched junction bases numbered 7, after V lost 4 bases and J lost 2 bases. This CDR3 spans 15 amino acids. The CDR3 DNA reads as TGTGCCATCAGTGCCCCGGGACAGGTAACCTACGAGCAGTACTTC. Encoded protein: CAISAPGQVTYEQYF.

This chain links TRBV7-2 with TRBJ2-1; D call uncertain. The CDR3 runs to 14 residues. Per germline, CDR1 SGHTA and CDR2 FQGNSA. Deletions cut 1 base from V and 4 bases from J, with 8 bases between. The DNA for the CDR3 is TGTGCCAGCAGCTTAGTGGTTTTTTACAATGAGCAGTTCTTC. This sequence encodes CASSLVVFYNEQFF.